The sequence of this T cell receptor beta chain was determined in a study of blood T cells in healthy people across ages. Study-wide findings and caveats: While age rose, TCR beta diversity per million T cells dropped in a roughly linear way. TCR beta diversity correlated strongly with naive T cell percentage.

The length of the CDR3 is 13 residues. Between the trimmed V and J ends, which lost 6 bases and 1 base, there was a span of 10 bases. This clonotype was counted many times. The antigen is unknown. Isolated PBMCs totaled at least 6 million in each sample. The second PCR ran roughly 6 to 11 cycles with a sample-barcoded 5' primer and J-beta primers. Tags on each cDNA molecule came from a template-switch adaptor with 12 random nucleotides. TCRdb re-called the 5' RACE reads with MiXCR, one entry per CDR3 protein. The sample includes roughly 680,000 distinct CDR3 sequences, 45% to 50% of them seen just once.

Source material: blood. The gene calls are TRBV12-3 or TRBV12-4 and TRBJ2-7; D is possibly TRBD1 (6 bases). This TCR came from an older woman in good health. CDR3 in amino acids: CASRHDRSYEQYF. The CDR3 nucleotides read TGTGCCAGCAGACACGACAGGTCCTACGAGCAGTACTTC.